Detailed here is one T cell receptor (beta chain). Its antigen is currently unknown. The sample originates from a study of Ad26.COV2.S vaccination and SARS-CoV-2 variants. Study background: Sample donor was a member of the COV1001 Ad26.COV2.S trial arm. Study-wide results and caveats: Substantial post-vaccination breadth of spike-specific CD8+ and CD4+ T cell responses was reported. In TCR breadth and depth analyses, total T cell responses may have been underestimated.

Described treatment: roughly 18 received Ad26.COV2.S at low or high dose, single or two shots; roughly five received placebo; per-sample allocation not given. Sampling occurred on day 63 after the first vaccine or placebo injection. Boston hosted the donor, who was an adult aged 18-55 years. Assay used: immunoSEQ multiplex PCR; TCRdb lists only in-frame clones, some missing. This repertoire shows around 450,000 clones, around 90% found once; its top ten account for roughly an eighth. In germline, CDR1 is WSHSY, CDR2 SAAADI. The CDR3 runs to 16 residues. Trimming at V came to 3 bases and at J to 0 bases, leaving 3 bases not matched to a gene.

The V and J genes are TRBV10-2 and TRBJ2-2; 8 bases are shared with TRBD2. Sequenced material: peripheral blood, taken in a trial of Ad26.COV2.S vaccine versus placebo. The receptor was isolated from a person aged 18 to 59 who received the Ad26.COV2.S COVID-19 vaccine or a placebo. For the CDR3, the DNA is TGCGCCAGCAGTGATTTAGCGGGGACGAACACCGGGGAGCTGTTTTTT. It translates to CASSDLAGTNTGELFF.